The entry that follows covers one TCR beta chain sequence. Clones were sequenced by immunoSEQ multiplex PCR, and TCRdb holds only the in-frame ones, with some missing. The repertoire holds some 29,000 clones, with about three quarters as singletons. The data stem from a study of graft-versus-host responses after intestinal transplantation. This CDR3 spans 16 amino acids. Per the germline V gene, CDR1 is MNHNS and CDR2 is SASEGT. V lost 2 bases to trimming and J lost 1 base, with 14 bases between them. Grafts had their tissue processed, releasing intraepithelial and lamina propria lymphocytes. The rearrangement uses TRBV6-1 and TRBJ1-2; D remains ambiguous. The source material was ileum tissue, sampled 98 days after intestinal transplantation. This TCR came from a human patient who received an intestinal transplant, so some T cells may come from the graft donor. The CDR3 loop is CASSERVGRINYGYTF. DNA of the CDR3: TGTGCCAGCAGTGAAAGAGTAGGACGGATTAACTATGGCTACACCTTC.